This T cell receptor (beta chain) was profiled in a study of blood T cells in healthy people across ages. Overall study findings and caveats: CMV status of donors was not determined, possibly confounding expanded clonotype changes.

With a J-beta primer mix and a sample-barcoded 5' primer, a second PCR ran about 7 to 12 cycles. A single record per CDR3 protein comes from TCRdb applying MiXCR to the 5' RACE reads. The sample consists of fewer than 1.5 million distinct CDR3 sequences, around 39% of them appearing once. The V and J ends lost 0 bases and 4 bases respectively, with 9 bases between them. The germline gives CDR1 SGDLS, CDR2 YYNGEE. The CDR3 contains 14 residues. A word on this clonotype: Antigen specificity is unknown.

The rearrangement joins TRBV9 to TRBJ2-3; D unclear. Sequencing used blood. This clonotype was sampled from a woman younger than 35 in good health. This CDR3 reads CASSVEGRADTQYF. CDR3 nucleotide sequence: TGTGCCAGCAGCGTAGAAGGTAGAGCAGATACGCAGTATTTT.